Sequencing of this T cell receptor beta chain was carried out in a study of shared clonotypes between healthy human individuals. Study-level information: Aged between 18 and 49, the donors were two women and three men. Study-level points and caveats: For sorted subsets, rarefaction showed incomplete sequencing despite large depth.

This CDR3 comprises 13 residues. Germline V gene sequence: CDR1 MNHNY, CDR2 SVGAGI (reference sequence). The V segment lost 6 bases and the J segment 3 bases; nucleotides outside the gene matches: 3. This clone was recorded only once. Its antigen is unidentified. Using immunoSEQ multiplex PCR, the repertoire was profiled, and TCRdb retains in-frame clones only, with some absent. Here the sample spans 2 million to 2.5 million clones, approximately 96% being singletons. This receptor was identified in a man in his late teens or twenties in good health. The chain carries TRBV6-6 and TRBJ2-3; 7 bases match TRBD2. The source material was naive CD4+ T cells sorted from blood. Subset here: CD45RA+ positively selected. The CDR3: CASRGTTTDTQYF. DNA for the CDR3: TGTGCCAGCAGAGGGACTACTACAGATACGCAGTATTTT.